This paragraph covers one TCR beta chain sequence. This CDR3 is 13 amino acids long. Germline CDR1 is SGHTA and CDR2 is FQGTGA. Trimming at V came to 3 bases and at J to 6 bases, leaving 3 bases not matched to a gene. Via MiXCR, TCRdb re-called the RT-PCR reads, giving one row per CDR3 protein. The sample gives hundreds of thousands of distinct CDR3 sequences, about 14% of which show up once; roughly 3.9% is in the top ten. The specimen sequenced was memory CD4+ T cells from blood. This clonotype was obtained from a female donor in good health, serving as a healthy control. The J gene is TRBJ2-3, the V gene TRBV7-3; 7 bases align to TRBD2. The CDR3 sequence is CASSLPTSDTQYF. The DNA for the CDR3 is TGTGCCAGCAGCTTGCCGACTAGCGATACGCAGTATTTT.